This is a list of T cell receptor beta chains from one sample in a study of blood T cell repertoires in COVID-19. Data came from immunoSEQ multiplex PCR; TCRdb stores just in-frame clones and leaves some out. The sample shows about 83,000 clones, approximately 86% of them seen only once. The sample comprised peripheral blood. The source of these receptors is a man older than 75 with active or convalescent COVID-19. Both conserved end residues are part of each CDR3. The D gene is left open where the match is weak. The size of a clone is reported for some rows only, either as once, few or many, or as a class for expanded clones.

TRBV18,.,TRBD2,TRBJ2-1,TGTGCCAGCTCACCAATCCCCCAGCGGGAGGGCCTAAGTGAGCAGTTCTTC,CASSPIPQREGLSEQFF
TRBV6-1,.,TRBD1,TRBJ1-5,TGTGCCAGCAGTGAAGCGGGGACAGCTAATCAGCCCCAGCATTTT,CASSEAGTANQPQHF
TRBV2,.,TRBD1,TRBJ2-3,TGTGCCAGCCAACCTGGGACAGGGACTACAGATACGCAGTATTTT,CASQPGTGTTDTQYF
TRBV5-1,few,.,TRBJ1-3,TGCGCCAGCAGTCGTGCTTTTGATACAGACCCTGGAAACACCATATATTTT,CASSRAFDTDPGNTIYF
TRBV6-1,.,.,TRBJ2-3,TGTGCCAGCAGTGAAATGTTACGGGGGGCCACAGATACGCAGTATTTT,CASSEMLRGATDTQYF
TRBV18,.,.,TRBJ1-1,TGTGCCACCGGACTTAGTTTGAACACTGAAGCTTTCTTT,CATGLSLNTEAFF
TRBV7-9,.,.,TRBJ1-4,TGTGCCAGCAGCTTCGGTCGGGGGATCGGTGAAAAACTGTTTTTT,CASSFGRGIGEKLFF
TRBV7-9,few,TRBD1,TRBJ2-2,TGTGCCAGCAGCCAGACAGGGTTTTTGGCCGGGGAGCTGTTTTTT,CASSQTGFLAGELFF
TRBV5-6,few,TRBD1,TRBJ1-2,TGTGCCAGCAGCTTGAGGGCAGGGGGCTATGGCTACACCTTC,CASSLRAGGYGYTF
TRBV11-2,few,TRBD1,TRBJ1-6,TGTGCCAGCAGCTACACAGGGGGTAATTCACCCCTCCACTTT,CASSYTGGNSPLHF
TRBV4-1,.,TRBD1,TRBJ1-4,TGCGCCAGCAGCCAAGGACAGGGCGGTGAAAAACTGTTTTTT,CASSQGQGGEKLFF
TRBV7-2,.,TRBD1,TRBJ1-6,TGTGCCAGCAGCGATCAGACAGGGGTTAATTCACCCCTCCACTTT,CASSDQTGVNSPLHF
TRBV19,once,.,TRBJ2-5,TGTGCCAGTAGTATCCGAGCCCGGGAGACCCAGTACTTC,CASSIRARETQYF
TRBV10-3,.,.,TRBJ2-1,TGTGCCATCAGGGACTCGGAAAGGGGGAAGGATGAGCAGTTCTTC,CAIRDSERGKDEQFF
TRBV20-1,once,.,TRBJ1-1,TGCAGTGCTAGTCAGAGACAGAACACTGAAGCTTTCTTT,CSASQRQNTEAFF
TRBV2,.,TRBD1,TRBJ1-4,TGTGCCAGCAGCGGCAACAGGGGACAACGAACAGAAAAACTGTTTTTT,CASSGNRGQRTEKLFF
TRBV10-1,once,.,TRBJ1-1,TGCGCCAGCATGGATTTTGTTAGGGGTGAAGCTTTCTTT,CASMDFVRGEAFF
TRBV21-1,few,.,TRBJ1-2,TGTGCCAGCAGCAAAGAATTCCGGGGGATGTTCTATGGCTACACCTTC,CASSKEFRGMFYGYTF
TRBV3-1/TRBV3-2,.,.,TRBJ2-4,TGTGCCAGCAGAGACAACTCTTTAAACATTCAGTACTTC,CASRDNSLNIQYF
TRBV4-1,.,.,TRBJ2-2,TGCGCCAGCAGCCAAGCGACGGACAGACACACCGGGGAGCTGTTTTTT,CASSQATDRHTGELFF
TRBV6-5,.,.,TRBJ1-3,TGTGCCAGTACGGTCGCGGCGAACTCTGGAAACACCATATATTTT,CASTVAANSGNTIYF
TRBV24-1,.,TRBD1,TRBJ2-6,TGTGCCACCAGCTTTAGACAGGGGGCCTCTGGGGCCAACGTCCTGACTTTC,CATSFRQGASGANVLTF
TRBV7-8,.,TRBD1,TRBJ1-5,TGTGCCAGCAGACCCACAGGGGGCATCCTTAGCAATCAGCCCCAGCATTTT,CASRPTGGILSNQPQHF
TRBV3-1/TRBV3-2,.,TRBD2,TRBJ2-1,TGTGCCAGCAGCCAACTAGCGGTCAATGAGCAGTTCTTC,CASSQLAVNEQFF
TRBV6-5,.,.,TRBJ1-5,TGTGCCAGCAGCGAGGTGGGGGGTGAACAGCCCCAGCATTTT,CASSEVGGEQPQHF
TRBV27,.,TRBD2,TRBJ2-3,TGTGCCAGCAGGGACGGACTAGGCGGTGGCACAGATACGCAGTATTTT,CASRDGLGGGTDTQYF
TRBV12-3/TRBV12-4,.,.,TRBJ1-2,TGTGCCAGCAGTTCAGGACAGACCTATGGCTACACCTTC,CASSSGQTYGYTF
TRBV2,once,TRBD1,TRBJ1-5,TGTGCCAGCAGTGCAGGGGGAGATCAGCCCCAGCATTTT,CASSAGGDQPQHF
TRBV5-3,.,TRBD1,TRBJ1-5,TGTGCCAGAAGCTTGGACCAATGGGACAGACAACATAGCAATCAGCCCCAGCATTTT,CARSLDQWDRQHSNQPQHF
TRBV18,.,.,TRBJ2-2,TGTGCCAGCTCGACTACCGGGATCGGGACCGGGGAGCTGTTTTTT,CASSTTGIGTGELFF
TRBV30,.,.,TRBJ2-3,TGTGCCTGGAGAAGGGGGGGCCCAGATACGCAGTATTTT,CAWRRGGPDTQYF
TRBV3-1/TRBV3-2,once,TRBD1,TRBJ1-5,TGTGCCAGCAGCCAAACAAAGGGACAGGGAAATCAGCCCCAGCATTTT,CASSQTKGQGNQPQHF
TRBV7-2,few,.,TRBJ2-3,TGTGCCAGCAGCGCCACTCGGGATACGCAGTATTTT,CASSATRDTQYF
TRBV12-3/TRBV12-4,.,TRBD2,TRBJ2-2,TGTGCCAGCACACTAGCGTCCACCGGGGAGCTGTTTTTT,CASTLASTGELFF
TRBV30,.,TRBD1,TRBJ1-1,TGTGCCTGGTATACAGGGGTAATGGGTGAAGCTTTCTTT,CAWYTGVMGEAFF
TRBV18,.,TRBD1,TRBJ2-1,TGTGCCAGCTCGGACGTAGGACAGGGTATCGGGTATGAGCAGTTCTTC,CASSDVGQGIGYEQFF
TRBV4-1,.,.,TRBJ1-1,TGCGCCAGCAGCCAAGAAAGCCGGGACACTGAAGCTTTCTTT,CASSQESRDTEAFF
TRBV7-9,.,TRBD1,TRBJ2-3,TGTGCCAGCAGCTCGCCGACAGGGGTTACAGATACGCAGTATTTT,CASSSPTGVTDTQYF
TRBV9,.,.,TRBJ2-3,TGTGCCAGCAGCGTAGGAGCTAGCGACAGCACAGATACGCAGTATTTT,CASSVGASDSTDTQYF
TRBV6-2/TRBV6-3,.,.,TRBJ1-1,TGTGCCAGCAGTTATGCGGGGACGAACACTGAAGCTTTCTTT,CASSYAGTNTEAFF
TRBV10-3,once,.,TRBJ1-6,TGTGCCGCGCGGGAAGGGAGCTCCTATAATTCACCCCTCCACTTT,CAAREGSSYNSPLHF
TRBV27,.,TRBD1,TRBJ1-2,TGTGCCAGCAGAAGGGACAGGGGAGATGGCTACACCTTC,CASRRDRGDGYTF